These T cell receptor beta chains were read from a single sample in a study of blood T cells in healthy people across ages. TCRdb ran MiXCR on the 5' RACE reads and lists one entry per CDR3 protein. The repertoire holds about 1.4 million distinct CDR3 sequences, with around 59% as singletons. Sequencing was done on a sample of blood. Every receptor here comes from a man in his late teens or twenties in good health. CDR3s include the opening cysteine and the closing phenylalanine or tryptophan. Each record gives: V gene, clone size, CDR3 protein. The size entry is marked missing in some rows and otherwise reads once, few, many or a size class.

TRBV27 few CASSLVGGSVATRLYEQYF
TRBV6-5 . CASSGPFGEQFF
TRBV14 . CASSQSRHSLGYGYTF
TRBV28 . CASRPTGTGGMWGYGYTF
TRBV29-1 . CSVGQENTYEQYF
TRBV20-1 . CSATFGGAGEKLFF
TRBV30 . CAYQGEAGVTYEQYF
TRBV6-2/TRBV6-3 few CASSYSREGGYTF
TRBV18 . CASSPTTSGVVGEQFF
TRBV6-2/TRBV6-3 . CASSYSAGQPHF
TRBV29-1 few CSVEISRVEQYF
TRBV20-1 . CSAARGEGANTQYF
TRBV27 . CASRLAGVMGGYEQYF
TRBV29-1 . CSARGGLAVQGNEQFF
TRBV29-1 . CSVAGGLPFYDEQYF
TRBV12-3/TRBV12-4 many CASSSMSGAGDTQYF
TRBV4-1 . CASSRLAGASYNEQFF
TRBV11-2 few CASSLVRLRHNEQFF
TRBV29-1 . CSVKGLYNEQFF
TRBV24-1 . CATGLAGEQFF
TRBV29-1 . CSVNRGEAFF
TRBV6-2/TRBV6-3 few CASSSGDRYYGYTF
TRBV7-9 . CASSDLGGREQMNEQFF
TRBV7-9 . CASSLTGGGPREGYTF
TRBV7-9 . CASRPLTGGGGKLFF
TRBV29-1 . CSGGGNTEAFF
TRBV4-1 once CASSQVLGYAYNEQFF
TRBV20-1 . CSARGAGVETQYF
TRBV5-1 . CATRLAGAGEQYF
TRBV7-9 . CASSSSLGTGSYEQYF
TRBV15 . CATSIWTYNEQFF
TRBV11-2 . CASIKDRARNTIYF
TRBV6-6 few CASSPGVAFINEQFF
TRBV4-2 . CASSQEERLTSSYNEQFF
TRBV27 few CASSFGTRGHEQFF
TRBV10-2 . CASTAVPFSGANVLTF
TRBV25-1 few CASSPLGVNEQYF
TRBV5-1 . CASSLHSGNTQYF
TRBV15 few CATSSLGLQETQYF
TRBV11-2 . CASSLFVGDEQFF
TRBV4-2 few CASSQDLGANTEAFF
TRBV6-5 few CASSRLGQGSQETQYF
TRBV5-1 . CASSLEPQNTEAFF
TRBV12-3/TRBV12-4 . CASLLGGTYEQYF
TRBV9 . CASSVVGTEAFF
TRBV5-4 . CASSLALGAKGYEQYF
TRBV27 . CASSFIASGASVLTF
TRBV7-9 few CASSPLQPSWSPLHF
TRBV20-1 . CSTFAAHNEQFF
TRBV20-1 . CSASLPFGQRSYEQYF
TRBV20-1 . CSARDRMNTEAFF
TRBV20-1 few CSAPRGEQYF
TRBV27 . CASSPGVGGQETQYF
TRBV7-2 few CASSSGQGVQETQYF
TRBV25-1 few CASSELADTQYF
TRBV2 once CASSAGLENNEQFF
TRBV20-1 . CSASKGQETGMETQYF
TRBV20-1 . CSARDSLHEKLFF
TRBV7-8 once CASSPGRPVYGYTF
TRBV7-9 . CASHITGRDEQYF